Listed below are T cell receptor beta chains from one sample, sequenced in a study of radiotherapy plus CTLA-4 blockade in lung cancer. Clones were sequenced by immunoSEQ multiplex PCR, and TCRdb holds only the in-frame ones, with some missing. The table shows 60,000 to 70,000 clones, with over 80% occurring only once. The sample in question was peripheral blood, obtained from a patient treated with radiotherapy plus ipilimumab. These receptor sequences come from a human donor with non-small cell lung cancer who had a partial response to radiotherapy plus ipilimumab. Both conserved end residues are part of each CDR3. A D gene is named only where the DNA matches it firmly. Some rows have no size entry. The others give once, few or many, or a class for an expanded clone.

>TRBD1|once|TRBJ1-1|TRBV6-1
CASSQQGSNTEAFF
TGTGCCAGCAGTCAACAGGGGTCGAACACTGAAGCTTTCTTT
>TRBD2|.|TRBJ2-1|TRBV6-5
CASGAGGDNEQFF
TGTGCGAGTGGAGCGGGGGGGGACAATGAGCAGTTCTTC
>TRBD2|once|TRBJ2-1|TRBV18
CASSLTSSSYNEQFF
TGTGCCAGCTCTCTGACTAGCAGCTCCTACAATGAGCAGTTCTTC
>.|once|TRBJ2-5|TRBV7-2
CASSLTYRETQYF
TGTGCCAGCAGCTTAACGTACCGGGAGACCCAGTACTTC
>.|.|TRBJ2-5|TRBV2
CASSVFSGREETQYF
TGTGCCAGCAGTGTATTTAGCGGTAGAGAAGAGACCCAGTACTTC
>.|.|TRBJ2-1|TRBV6-6
CASSYQLPGSGEQFF
TGTGCCAGCAGTTACCAGCTACCCGGATCAGGTGAGCAGTTCTTC
>.|once|TRBJ2-7|TRBV5-1
CASSLGPGSGRVPYEQYF
TGCGCCAGCAGCTTGGGGCCGGGTTCGGGCAGGGTTCCCTACGAGCAGTACTTC
>.|.|TRBJ2-1|TRBV29-1
CSVDRGYYNEQFF
TGCAGCGTTGATCGGGGTTACTACAATGAGCAGTTCTTC
>TRBD1|.|TRBJ2-7|TRBV23-1
CASSPRTGASSYEQYF
TGCGCCAGCAGTCCCAGGACAGGAGCCAGCTCCTACGAGCAGTACTTC
>TRBD2|.|TRBJ2-1|TRBV28
CASGNSGDYYNEQFF
TGTGCCAGCGGTAATAGCGGGGACTATTACAATGAGCAGTTCTTC
>TRBD1|.|TRBJ1-4|TRBV5-1
CASTYTGGTNEKLFF
TGCGCCAGCACCTACACAGGGGGCACTAATGAAAAACTGTTTTTT
>.|.|TRBJ2-7|TRBV28
CASTTLGGDLGEQYF
TGTGCCAGCACCACACTTGGAGGGGACTTGGGCGAGCAGTACTTC
>TRBD1|.|TRBJ2-1|TRBV13
CASSLFRSGQGNEQFF
TGTGCCAGCAGCTTATTCCGTTCGGGACAGGGAAATGAGCAGTTCTTC
>TRBD1|.|TRBJ2-3|TRBV27
CASSNRGPADTQYF
TGTGCCAGCAGTAACAGGGGGCCCGCAGATACGCAGTATTTT
>TRBD2|few|TRBJ2-7|TRBV29-1
CSFSGSYEQYF
TGCAGCTTCAGCGGGAGTTACGAGCAGTACTTC
>TRBD2|.|TRBJ2-2|TRBV27
CASSRGGLFTGELFF
TGTGCCAGCAGTCGCGGGGGACTCTTCACCGGGGAGCTGTTTTTT
>.|.|TRBJ2-1|TRBV9
CASSPRRGTNEQFF
TGTGCCAGCAGCCCACGACGGGGGACCAATGAGCAGTTCTTC
>TRBD2|.|TRBJ2-7|TRBV5-1
CASSLTSGSYEQYF
TGCGCCAGCAGCTTGACTAGCGGGTCCTACGAGCAGTACTTC
>.|.|TRBJ1-1|TRBV18
CASSRGGQGNTEAFF
TGTGCCAGCTCCCGGGGGGGGCAGGGGAACACTGAAGCTTTCTTT
>.|.|TRBJ2-5|TRBV7-9
CASSSGTPIQETQYF
TGTGCCAGCAGCTCCGGGACACCGATCCAAGAGACCCAGTACTTC
>TRBD2|.|TRBJ2-1|TRBV29-1
CSSQPGGYEQFF
TGCAGCTCACAACCGGGAGGGTACGAGCAGTTCTTC
>TRBD1|.|TRBJ2-7|TRBV7-6
CASSPPGQGYEQYF
TGTGCCAGCAGCCCTCCGGGACAGGGGTACGAGCAGTACTTC
>TRBD1|.|TRBJ2-1|TRBV19
CASTPRDRYEQFF
TGTGCCAGCACACCCCGGGACAGATATGAGCAGTTCTTC
>TRBD2|.|TRBJ2-7|TRBV14
CASSQVGLAAAYEQYF
TGTGCCAGCAGCCAAGTAGGACTAGCGGCCGCCTACGAGCAGTACTTC
>.|.|TRBJ2-3|TRBV9
CASSPAGVAATHTQYF
TGTGCCAGCAGCCCAGCTGGAGTAGCGGCGACCCATACGCAGTATTTT
>TRBD1|.|TRBJ2-7|TRBV30
CAWRDRGRSYEQYF
TGTGCCTGGAGAGACAGGGGGCGATCCTACGAGCAGTACTTC
>TRBD2|.|TRBJ2-2|TRBV11-3
CASSLEPGLAGGGTGELFF
TGTGCCAGCAGCCTCGAACCGGGACTAGCGGGAGGGGGCACCGGGGAGCTGTTTTTT
>TRBD2|.|TRBJ2-7|TRBV7-6
CASSLGGEGEQYF
TGTGCCAGCAGCTTGGGGGGGGAGGGGGAGCAGTACTTC
>.|.|TRBJ2-5|TRBV6-6
CASTPGETQYF
TGTGCCAGCACCCCCGGGGAGACCCAGTACTTC